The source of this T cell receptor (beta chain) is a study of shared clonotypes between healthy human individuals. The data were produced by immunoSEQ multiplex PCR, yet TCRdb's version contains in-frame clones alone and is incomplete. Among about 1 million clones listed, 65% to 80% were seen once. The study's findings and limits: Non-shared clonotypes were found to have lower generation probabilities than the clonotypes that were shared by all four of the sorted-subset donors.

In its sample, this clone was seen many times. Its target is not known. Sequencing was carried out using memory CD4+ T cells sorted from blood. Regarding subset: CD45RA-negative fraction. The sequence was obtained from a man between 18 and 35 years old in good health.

DNA for the CDR3: TGCGCCAGCAGCCTAAAGGGAGAGAACTATGGCTACACCTTC. Translated, it gives CASSLKGENYGYTF. The chain uses TRBV4-1 and TRBJ1-2; D not resolved. From germline, CDR1 is MGHRA and CDR2 YSYEKL. The CDR3 consists of 14 residues. V was cut by 4 bases and J by 2 bases, with 11 bases left in between.